These 12 T cell receptor beta chains came from one sample sequenced in a study of blood T cells in healthy people across ages (dated by TCRdb to between 2014 and 2017). The library was produced with 5' RACE. Sequencing instrument: Illumina HiSeq 2500. A second PCR of roughly 6 to 12 cycles was run with a J-beta primer mix and a sample-barcoded 5' primer. The public reads were quality trimmed at Q25 with fastp and then assembled into clones with MiXCR by TCRdb, keeping productive beta chains. Rows are unified per CDR3 protein, each entry keeping the most common DNA and genes. The sample data list over 600,000 distinct CDR3 sequences, and around two fifths of these were observed just once. 25% to 30% of the sample belongs to the ten largest clones. The sequenced material came from blood. These receptors came from a man of 80 years or more in good health.

Remarks on this clonotype: The junction differs from germline at one of its ends, possibly a read error. The gene calls are TRBV29-1 and TRBJ1-4; D is ambiguous. Germline CDR1 is SQVTM and CDR2 is ANQGSEA. The CDR3 spans 12 residues. CDR3 residues: CSVEAGNEKPFF. CDR3 bases: TGCAGCGTTGAAGCCGGTAATGAAAAACCGTTTTTT.

This clonotype has a count of ten or more. The chain is built from TRBV7-2 and TRBJ2-7, with 7 bases that match TRBD1. From germline, CDR1 is SGHTA and CDR2 FQGNSA. Trimming took 1 base from V and 4 from J; bases not matched to a gene: 7. The CDR3 runs to 15 residues. Here the CDR3 DNA reads TGTGCCAGCAGCTTAGTTGGACAGGACAGTTACGAGCAGTACTTC. This sequence encodes CASSLVGQDSYEQYF.

This chain connects TRBV27 to TRBJ2-2, with 9 bases identical to TRBD1. The V segment lost 6 bases and the J segment 5 bases; nucleotides outside the gene matches: 1. This CDR3 comprises 13 residues. Germline V gene sequence: CDR1 MNHEY, CDR2 SMNVEV (reference sequence). CDR3 sequence reads: CASRGTGTGELFF. As DNA, the CDR3 is TGTGCCAGCAGAGGGACAGGGACCGGGGAGCTGTTTTTT.

This chain connects TRBV18 to TRBJ2-5; D remains ambiguous. The end of the DNA is better explained by TRBJ2-7, so the J call may be wrong. Germline V gene sequence: CDR1 KGHSH, CDR2 LQKENI. The CDR3 covers 15 residues. CDR3 nucleotide sequence: TGTGCCAGCTCACGACAAGCCGCCGCAACCTACGAGCAGTACTTC. Translating it yields CASSRQAAATYEQYF.

This chain uses TRBV6-1 with TRBJ2-1, with unresolved D. TRBJ2-7 matches the DNA end more closely, so the J call is doubtful. The CDR3 extends over 15 amino acids. Germline V gene sequence: CDR1 MNHNS, CDR2 SASEGT. CDR3 region: CASSGAILPGYEQYF. The CDR3 nucleotides are TGTGCCAGCAGTGGGGCCATCCTACCGGGCTACGAGCAGTACTTC.

The rearrangement links TRBV6-5 to TRBJ1-3, with D unclear. The germline V and J ends were trimmed by 2 bases and 1 base, with 6 bases remaining between them. In germline, CDR1 is MNHEY, CDR2 SVGAGI. This CDR3 contains 14 residues. Here the CDR3 DNA reads TGTGCCAGCAGTTACCGAAGTTCTGGAAACACCATATATTTT. Protein sequence: CASSYRSSGNTIYF.

Details on this clonotype: A read error may produce the germline difference seen at one junction end. The V and J genes are TRBV28 and TRBJ1-1; D is undetermined. Germline lookup yields CDR1 MDHEN and CDR2 SYDVKM. The CDR3 spans 14 residues. The CDR3 here is CTSSVTGLSAEAFF. The CDR3 coding sequence is TGTACCAGCAGCGTGACCGGACTGAGCGCTGAAGCTTTCTTT.

This clonotype was seen a single time. The rearrangement links TRBV18 to TRBJ2-1; D perhaps matches TRBD2 (5 bases). The germline V gene encodes CDR1 KGHSH and CDR2 LQKENI. The V end lost 6 bases, the J end lost 0 bases, and 15 bases lay between the germline ends. The CDR3 spans 16 residues. CDR3 residues: CASSSRKGASYNEQFF. The CDR3 DNA follows: TGTGCCAGCTCCTCCCGAAAGGGAGCCTCCTACAATGAGCAGTTCTTC.

This clonotype occurred a few times. The rearrangement uses TRBV7-9 and TRBJ1-4; 9 positions agree with TRBD1. J lost 2 bases, V lost 4 bases, and 8 bases had no gene match. The CDR3 has 17 amino acids. CDR1 is SEHNR, CDR2 FQNEAQ, per germline (reference sequence). The CDR3 sequence: CASSSKQGTGTNEKLFF. CDR3 bases: TGTGCCAGCAGCTCGAAGCAAGGGACAGGGACTAATGAAAAACTGTTTTTT.

The rearrangement links TRBV9 to TRBJ2-7, with D perhaps matching TRBD2 (5 bases). The CDR3 is 16 residues long. Trimming cost V 2 bases and J 7 bases, with 22 bases left between them. Per the germline V gene, CDR1 is SGDLS and CDR2 is YYNGEE. DNA for the CDR3: TGTGCCAGCAGCGTCGGGGTAGGGAGAATTTCCAATGAGCAGTACTTC. Translation: CASSVGVGRISNEQYF.

The V and J genes are TRBV11-1 and TRBJ2-2, with TRBD1 identical over 8 bases. Germline V CDR1 and CDR2: SGHAT, FQDESV (reference sequence). This CDR3 contains 17 residues. The V segment lost 0 bases and the J segment 0 bases; nucleotides outside the gene matches: 3. The CDR3 nucleotides are TGTGCCAGCAGCTTAGCGGGACAGGTCCCGAACACCGGGGAGCTGTTTTTT. As protein: CASSLAGQVPNTGELFF.

This rearrangement joins TRBV10-3 to TRBJ2-7, with 7 positions matching TRBD1. The germline CDR1 and CDR2 sequences are ENHRY and SYGVKD. The CDR3 length is 12 residues. Trimming removed 7 bases from V and 3 bases from J; junction bases left unmatched: 3. CDR3 amino acids: CAIITGVYEQYF. The CDR3 DNA follows: TGTGCCATCATTACAGGGGTCTACGAGCAGTACTTC.